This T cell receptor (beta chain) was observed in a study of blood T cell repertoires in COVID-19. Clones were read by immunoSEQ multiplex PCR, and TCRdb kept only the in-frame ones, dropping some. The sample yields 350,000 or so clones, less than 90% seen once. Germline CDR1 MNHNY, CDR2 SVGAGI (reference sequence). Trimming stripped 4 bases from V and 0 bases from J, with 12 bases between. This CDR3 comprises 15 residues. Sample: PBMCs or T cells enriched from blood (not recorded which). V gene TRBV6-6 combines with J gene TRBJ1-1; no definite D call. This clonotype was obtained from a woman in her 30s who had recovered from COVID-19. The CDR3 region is CASSSNGELNTEAFF. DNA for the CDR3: TGTGCCAGCAGTTCGAACGGGGAGTTGAACACTGAAGCTTTCTTT.